The present T cell receptor (beta chain) was sequenced within a study of blood T cells in healthy people across ages. This clonotype occurred a few times. Its target is unknown. Study-wide results and limits: Considered underestimates were the diversity estimates obtained from one million T cells.

Combining a sample-barcoded 5' primer with a J-beta primer mix, a second PCR ran for roughly 7 to 11 cycles. TCRdb passed the 5' RACE reads through MiXCR, listing each CDR3 protein once. Among about 560,000 distinct CDR3 sequences listed, about 27% were seen once. Trimming removed 1 base from V and 13 bases from J, with 11 bases in between. The CDR3 has 13 amino acids. From germline, CDR1 is SEHNR and CDR2 FQNEAQ (reference sequence). These data also featured in a second study, about T cells of mothers and their children.

The genes are TRBV7-9 and TRBJ1-6; D not resolved. The origin of this receptor is a boy between 2 and 10 years old in good health. The sample taken for sequencing was blood. CDR3: CASSLGWMNPLHF. The CDR3 nucleotides read TGTGCCAGCAGCTTAGGTTGGATGAACCCCCTCCACTTT.